One T cell receptor beta chain is described in this entry. These data belong to a study of cytomegalovirus exposure and HLA in healthy donors. This CDR3 has 15 amino acids. V gave up 4 bases and J gave up 7 bases, with 17 bases separating them. Germline loops: CDR1 MNHNS, CDR2 SASEGT. The PCR contained 60 Vbeta and 13 Jbeta primers. Original analysis: Around 12 million of some 80 million unique TCR beta chains were shared, per a later count. Clones were read by immunoSEQ multiplex PCR, and TCRdb kept only the in-frame ones, dropping some. V and J calls and clone size follow that table, whereas D and trimming were derived from the DNA. The sample consists of roughly 60,000 clones, about 72% of them appearing once.

The chain joins TRBV6-1 to TRBJ1-5; D is unresolved. The source material was PBMCs. This clonotype was obtained from a woman in her thirties or forties in good health and CMV-seropositive. Here the CDR3 reads CASSALSQSPQPQHF. CDR3 coding DNA: TGTGCCAGCAGTGCCCTTTCCCAGTCTCCGCAGCCCCAGCATTTT.